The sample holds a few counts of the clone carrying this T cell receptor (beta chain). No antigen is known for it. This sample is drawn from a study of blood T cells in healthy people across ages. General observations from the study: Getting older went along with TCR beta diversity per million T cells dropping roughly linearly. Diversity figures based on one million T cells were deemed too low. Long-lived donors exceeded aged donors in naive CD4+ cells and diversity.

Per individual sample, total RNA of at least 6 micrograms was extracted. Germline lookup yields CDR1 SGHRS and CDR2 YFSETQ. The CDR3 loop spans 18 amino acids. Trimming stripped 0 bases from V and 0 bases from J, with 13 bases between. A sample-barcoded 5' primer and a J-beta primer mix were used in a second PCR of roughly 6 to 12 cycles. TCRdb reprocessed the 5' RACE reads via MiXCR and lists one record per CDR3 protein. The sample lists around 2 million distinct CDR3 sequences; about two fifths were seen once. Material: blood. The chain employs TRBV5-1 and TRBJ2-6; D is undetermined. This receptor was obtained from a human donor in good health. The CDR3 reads CASSLVSAAVSGANVLTF. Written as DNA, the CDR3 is TGCGCCAGCAGCTTGGTATCGGCGGCGGTCTCTGGGGCCAACGTCCTGACTTTC.